The 3 T cell receptor beta chains reported below all come from one sample, sequenced in a study of blood T cells in healthy people across ages. Primers used in a second PCR of about 6 to 11 cycles were a sample-barcoded 5' primer and a J-beta primer mix. TCRdb re-called the 5' RACE reads with MiXCR, one entry per CDR3 protein. Of more than 700,000 distinct CDR3 sequences listed, about 53% are singletons. Sequences were obtained from blood. Receptors were obtained from a man of 80 years or more in good health.

The CDR3 region has the DNA TGCCTAACCACGACAGGGAATACCTACGAGCAGTACTTC. It yields the protein CLTTTGNTYEQYF. This sequence joins TRBV20-1 and TRBJ2-5, with 7 bases aligning to TRBD1. The better agreement between TRBJ2-7 and the DNA end casts doubt on the J call. The CDR3 covers 13 residues. Per germline, CDR1 DFQATT and CDR2 SNEGSKA (reference sequence).

There are many counts of this clonotype. The V call is TRBV5-1, the J call TRBJ2-5; TRBD2 aligns across 14 bases. The J call is doubtful: the DNA matches TRBJ2-7 better. CDR1 and CDR2 (germline): SGHRS, YFSETQ. This CDR3 is 15 amino acids long. CDR3 in DNA: TGCGCCAGCAGCTCCGGACTAGCGGGAGGTGGCGAGCAGTACTTC. Translation gives CASSSGLAGGGEQYF.

This clonotype was seen a few times. J is TRBJ2-7 and V is TRBV10-3; 8 positions agree with TRBD1. Germline CDR1 is ENHRY and CDR2 is SYGVKD. CDR3 size: 14 residues. J gave up 5 bases and V 6 bases, and 9 bases lay outside the gene matches. CDR3 region: CAISADRDTNEQYF. In DNA, the CDR3 is TGTGCCATCAGCGCGGACAGGGACACCAACGAGCAGTACTTC.